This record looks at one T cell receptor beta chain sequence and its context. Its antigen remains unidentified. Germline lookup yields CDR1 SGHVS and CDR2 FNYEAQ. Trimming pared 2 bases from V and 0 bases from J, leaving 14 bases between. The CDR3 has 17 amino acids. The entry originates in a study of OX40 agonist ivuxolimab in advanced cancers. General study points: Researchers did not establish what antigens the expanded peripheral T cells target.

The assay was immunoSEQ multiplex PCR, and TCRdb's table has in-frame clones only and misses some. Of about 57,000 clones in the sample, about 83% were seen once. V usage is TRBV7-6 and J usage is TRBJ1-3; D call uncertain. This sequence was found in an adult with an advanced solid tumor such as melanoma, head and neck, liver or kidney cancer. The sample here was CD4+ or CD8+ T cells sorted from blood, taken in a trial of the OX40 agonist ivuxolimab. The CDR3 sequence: CASSLSPPGRSGNTIYF. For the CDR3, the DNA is TGTGCCAGCAGCTTAAGCCCTCCAGGACGCTCTGGAAACACCATATATTTT.